The 21 T cell receptor beta chains listed next were all sequenced from one sample in a study of blood T cell repertoires in COVID-19. Produced via immunoSEQ multiplex PCR; TCRdb's table is partial and in-frame only. The table lists 250,000 to 300,000 clones, around 90% of them singletons. The sample comprised PBMCs or T cells enriched from blood (not recorded which). The receptors derive from a human donor in a cohort exposed to, infected with or recovered from COVID-19 (not recorded which). The donor label of this sample is uncertain.

This clone was seen only once. The chain carries TRBV7-2 and TRBJ1-1, with 7 positions matching TRBD1. CDR1 is SGHTA, CDR2 FQGNSA, per germline. There are 12 residues in the CDR3. The trim removed 1 base at V and 8 bases at J, leaving 1 base unmatched. CDR3 loop: CASSLVGQEAFF. CDR3 sequence (DNA): TGTGCCAGCAGCTTAGTGGGACAGGAAGCTTTCTTT.

The CDR3, as DNA: TGTGCCAGCAGCCAAGATTATCTTGGGACAGGCAGAGACTACGAGCAGTACTTC. It translates to CASSQDYLGTGRDYEQYF. This chain connects TRBV3-1 (or the pseudogene TRBV3-2) to TRBJ2-7; 8 nucleotides line up with TRBD1. The CDR3 has 18 amino acids. Germline CDR1 and CDR2: LGHDT and YNNKEL (reference sequence). Trimming removed 0 bases from V and 3 bases from J; junction bases left unmatched: 13.

The chain has TRBV14 and TRBJ1-3; D not resolved. Germline V gene sequence: CDR1 SGHDN, CDR2 FVKESK. This CDR3 is 16 amino acids long. V lost 0 bases and J 0 bases, leaving 9 bases between the germline ends. This CDR3 reads CASSQELLSSGNTIYF. DNA of the CDR3: TGTGCCAGCAGCCAAGAGCTTTTGAGCTCTGGAAACACCATATATTTT.

V usage is TRBV19 and J usage is TRBJ1-3; 7 nucleotides align to TRBD1. The J segment lost 0 bases and the V segment lost 3 bases, leaving 8 bases of the junction unmatched. The length of the CDR3 is 17 residues. The V gene's germline CDR1 is LNHDA and CDR2 SQIVND (reference sequence). The CDR3 spells CASSMAGQRNSGNTIYF. Here the CDR3 DNA reads TGTGCCAGTAGTATGGCGGGACAGCGAAACTCTGGAAACACCATATATTTT.

The V call is TRBV12-3 or TRBV12-4, the J call TRBJ2-7; tentative D call: TRBD2 (5 bases). The CDR3 has 13 amino acids. V was shortened by 1 base and J by 2 bases, with 6 bases between the two germline ends. CDR3 coding DNA: TGTGCCAGCAGTTTAGGAGGGACCTACGAGCAGTACTTC. Translation: CASSLGGTYEQYF.

The chain joins TRBV10-1 to TRBJ2-3; 10 bases map to TRBD2. CDR3 length: 17 residues. The germline V gene has CDR1 WNHNN and CDR2 SYGVQD (reference sequence). Unmatched junction bases numbered 13, after V lost 6 bases and J lost 4 bases. The DNA for the CDR3 is TGCGCCAGCAGCCATGAGCGGGGGGGCCAAGGCCCAGATACGCAGTATTTT. It encodes CASSHERGGQGPDTQYF.

The chain has TRBV24-1 and TRBJ1-1, with D uncertain. Germline V gives CDR1 KGHDR, CDR2 SFDVKD. This CDR3 has 13 amino acids. V was cut by 3 bases and J by 7 bases, with 11 bases left in between. CDR3 residues: CATSDMEGDEAFF. DNA of the CDR3: TGTGCCACCAGTGATATGGAGGGTGATGAAGCTTTCTTT.

The V and J genes are TRBV3-1 (or the pseudogene TRBV3-2) and TRBJ1-4; D not resolved. The CDR3 has 15 residues. Trimming took off 4 bases at V and 8 bases at J, with 17 bases between the two ends. CDR1 and CDR2 from the germline V gene are LGHDT and YNNKEL (reference sequence). The CDR3 protein is CASSRSSGVGEKLFF. CDR3 DNA: TGTGCCAGCAGCCGCTCCTCCGGGGTCGGGGAAAAACTGTTTTTT.

The chain combines TRBV7-9 with TRBJ2-5; D is unresolved. The V end lost 6 bases, the J end lost 5 bases, and 22 bases lay between the germline ends. This CDR3 comprises 16 residues. Germline CDR1 is SEHNR and CDR2 is FQNEAQ (reference sequence). This chain's CDR3 is CASSHLGPALRETQYF. The CDR3 DNA follows: TGTGCCAGCAGTCATCTCGGTCCAGCCCTGAGGGAGACCCAGTACTTC.

The chain links TRBV9 to TRBJ2-7; the match to TRBD2 covers 7 bases. V lost 4 bases and J lost 0; bases outside the gene matches: 7. The CDR3 has 15 amino acids. The germline V gene encodes CDR1 SGDLS and CDR2 YYNGEE. The CDR3 nucleotides read TGTGCCAGCAGCCCAAGCGGGATAAACTCCTACGAGCAGTACTTC. Protein: CASSPSGINSYEQYF.

This chain joins TRBV9 and TRBJ2-2; a weak D match, TRBD2 (6 bases). Trimming pared 0 bases from V and 5 bases from J, leaving 14 bases between. This CDR3 is built from 16 residues. Germline CDR1 and CDR2: SGDLS and YYNGEE. The CDR3 loop reads CASSVVPGGGTGELFF. As DNA, the CDR3 is TGTGCCAGCAGCGTAGTACCCGGGGGAGGTACCGGGGAGCTGTTTTTT. The full variable domain, with the rest looked up from reference TRBV9 and TRBJ2-2, is DSGVTQTPKHLITATGQRVTLRCSPRSGDLSVYWYQQSLDQGLQFLIQYYNGEERAKGNILERFSAQQFPDLHSELNLSSLELGDSALYFCASSVVPGGGTGELFFGEGSRLTVL.

This chain joins TRBV10-3 and TRBJ1-1; D might be TRBD1 (6 bases). Trimming stripped 5 bases from V and 8 bases from J, with 12 bases between. Germline loops: CDR1 ENHRY, CDR2 SYGVKD. There are 12 residues in the CDR3. CDR3 sequence (DNA): TGTGCCATCAGTACTGGAACAGGGGAAGCTTTCTTT. This gives the protein CAISTGTGEAFF.

V is TRBV28 and J is TRBJ2-2; 7 bases agree with TRBD1. J gave up 7 bases and V 8 bases, and 16 bases lay outside the gene matches. This CDR3 has 16 residues. Germline lookup yields CDR1 MDHEN and CDR2 SYDVKM. CDR3 in amino acids: CASGGVAGGSGGELFF. The CDR3 DNA follows: TGTGCCAGCGGAGGAGTCGCAGGGGGTAGTGGCGGGGAGCTGTTTTTT.

Concerning this clone: One end of the junction is discordant with germline, which a read error may explain. V gene TRBV2 combines with J gene TRBJ2-1; no clear D. This CDR3 contains 13 residues. CDR1 is SNHLY and CDR2 is FYNNEI in the germline V gene. The CDR3 loop is CASSEAQNNEQFF. Written as DNA, the CDR3 is TGTGCCAGCAGCGAAGCCCAGAACAATGAGCAGTTCTTC.

The chain joins TRBV29-1 to TRBJ2-1; D might be TRBD1 (6 bases). The CDR3 has 10 amino acids. V gave up 3 bases and J gave up 10 bases, with 7 bases separating them. Germline V gene lookup returns CDR1 SQVTM and CDR2 ANQGSEA. The DNA of the CDR3 is TGCAGCGTTGAGCAGGGGGAGCAGTTCTTC. Its protein product is CSVEQGEQFF.

This chain joins TRBV2 and TRBJ2-7; 9 nucleotides agree with TRBD1. CDR3 length equals 14 residues. Per the germline V gene, CDR1 is SNHLY and CDR2 is FYNNEI. The V and J ends lost 5 bases and 5 bases, in that order; junction bases with no gene match: 7. CDR3 nucleotide sequence: TGTGCCAGCAGTTCTGGACAGGGGTGGGACGAGCAGTACTTC. This encodes CASSSGQGWDEQYF.

This rearrangement joins TRBV12-3 or TRBV12-4 to TRBJ1-1; D might be TRBD1 (5 bases). V was pared by 5 bases and J by 5 bases, with 9 bases between. The CDR3 length is 12 residues. CDR3 nucleotides: TGTGCCAGCAGTAAAGGGGAAACTGAAGCTTTCTTT. As protein: CASSKGETEAFF.

This sequence joins TRBV24-1 and TRBJ2-7; possibly TRBD1 for D (6 bases). The CDR3 runs to 15 residues. V lost 4 bases to trimming and J lost 1 base, with 13 bases between them. Germline V gene sequence: CDR1 KGHDR, CDR2 SFDVKD. The CDR3 DNA sequence: TGTGCCACCAGTGAACCCAAGACAGGATCCTACGAGCAGTACTTC. This sequence encodes CATSEPKTGSYEQYF.

The V call is TRBV5-1, the J call TRBJ1-4; possibly TRBD1 for D (5 bases). This CDR3 is 16 amino acids long. The V and J ends lost 1 base and 3 bases respectively, with 13 bases between them. Germline loops: CDR1 SGHRS, CDR2 YFSETQ. CDR3 protein: CASSLQLTGANEKLFF. CDR3 DNA: TGCGCCAGCAGCTTGCAGCTTACGGGGGCTAATGAAAAACTGTTTTTT.

V gene TRBV19 combines with J gene TRBJ1-5; 12 bases fit TRBD1. The CDR3 runs to 16 residues. The V segment lost 0 bases and the J segment 3 bases; nucleotides outside the gene matches: 0. Germline lookup yields CDR1 LNHDA and CDR2 SQIVND (reference sequence). The CDR3 region has the DNA TGTGCCAGTAGTATAGAGGGACAGGGGGCCAATCAGCCCCAGCATTTT. This encodes CASSIEGQGANQPQHF.

The rearrangement uses TRBV6-5 and TRBJ1-3; TRBD1 is a possible D gene (6 bases). CDR1 and CDR2 (germline): MNHEY, SVGAGI. Between the trimmed V and J ends, which lost 7 bases and 0 bases, there was a span of 13 bases. The CDR3 loop spans 15 amino acids. CDR3 DNA: TGTGCCAGCACTGGACGGACAGTCTCTGGAAACACCATATATTTT. This sequence encodes CASTGRTVSGNTIYF.